A selection of T cell receptor beta chains follows, all from one sample in a study of T cells in Graves' hyperthyroidism and ophthalmopathy. TCRdb independently ran MiXCR on the multiplex PCR reads; one entry per CDR3 protein. Here the sample spans a few hundred thousand distinct CDR3 sequences, around 14% being singletons. What was sequenced was blood. Receptors were obtained from a woman aged 18-30 years with Graves' hyperthyroidism. CDR3s include the opening cysteine and the closing phenylalanine or tryptophan. D genes are given only for firm matches. Some rows mark clone size as missing; the rest say once, few, many or name a class of expanded clone.

d_call: TRBD2; v_call: TRBV5-5; clone_size: many; j_call: TRBJ2-3; cdr3_nt: TGTGCCAGCAGCTTGGCTGGGAGGGACACAGATACGCAGTATTTT; cdr3_aa: CASSLAGRDTDTQYF
d_call: .; v_call: TRBV9; clone_size: .; j_call: TRBJ1-2; cdr3_nt: TGTGCCAGCAGCTCCATGGAAGGGGGAAGGGATGGCTACACCTTC; cdr3_aa: CASSSMEGGRDGYTF
d_call: .; v_call: TRBV7-9; clone_size: few; j_call: TRBJ2-7; cdr3_nt: TGTGCCAGCAGCTCGGGGAGAGTGGAATCCTACGGGCAGTACTTC; cdr3_aa: CASSSGRVESYGQYF
d_call: .; v_call: TRBV7-9; clone_size: few; j_call: TRBJ1-5; cdr3_nt: TGTGCCAGCAGCTACGGGACCGAGATCAATCAGCCCCAGCATTTT; cdr3_aa: CASSYGTEINQPQHF
d_call: .; v_call: TRBV7-3; clone_size: many; j_call: TRBJ2-7; cdr3_nt: TGTGCCAGCAGCTTGCGCATGGGGAGCGAGCAGTACTTC; cdr3_aa: CASSLRMGSEQYF
d_call: .; v_call: TRBV5-1; clone_size: few; j_call: TRBJ2-5; cdr3_nt: TGCGCCAGCAGCTTCGGCGGGGTACAAGAGACCCAGTACTTC; cdr3_aa: CASSFGGVQETQYF
d_call: .; v_call: TRBV6-1; clone_size: many; j_call: TRBJ2-7; cdr3_nt: TGTGCCAGCAGTGATTGGGTATTAGTCTACGAGCAGTACTTC; cdr3_aa: CASSDWVLVYEQYF
d_call: TRBD2; v_call: TRBV6-1; clone_size: few; j_call: TRBJ2-5; cdr3_nt: TGTGCCAGCAGTGAAGGGCGGGGGGGGGGGGAGACCCAGTACTTC; cdr3_aa: CASSEGRGGGETQYF
d_call: .; v_call: TRBV6-2/TRBV6-3; clone_size: .; j_call: TRBJ2-6; cdr3_nt: TGTGCCAGCAGGTCAGGCTTCTCTGGGGCCAACGTCCTGACTTTC; cdr3_aa: CASRSGFSGANVLTF
d_call: TRBD2; v_call: TRBV4-1; clone_size: .; j_call: TRBJ2-5; cdr3_nt: TGCGCCAGCAGCCAAGGGCCAGCGCGGGGGGATATAGAGACCCAGTACTTC; cdr3_aa: CASSQGPARGDIETQYF
d_call: .; v_call: TRBV10-1; clone_size: many; j_call: TRBJ1-2; cdr3_nt: TGCGCCAGCAGTGAAGGATTCGACTATGGCTACACCTTC; cdr3_aa: CASSEGFDYGYTF
d_call: TRBD1; v_call: TRBV6-1; clone_size: many; j_call: TRBJ1-2; cdr3_nt: TGTGCCAGCAGCTGGACAGGGGGCACGTACACCTTC; cdr3_aa: CASSWTGGTYTF
d_call: .; v_call: TRBV4-1; clone_size: few; j_call: TRBJ1-2; cdr3_nt: TGCGCCAGCAGCCAAGATCGCCGGGACGTGCGTCTAGGCTACACCTTC; cdr3_aa: CASSQDRRDVRLGYTF
d_call: .; v_call: TRBV27; clone_size: many; j_call: TRBJ1-2; cdr3_nt: TGTGCCAGCAGTTCGGGGGGAACCTATGGCTACACCTTC; cdr3_aa: CASSSGGTYGYTF
d_call: TRBD1; v_call: TRBV5-1; clone_size: .; j_call: TRBJ2-1; cdr3_nt: TGCGCCAGCAGCCTCTACAGGGGTTACAATGAGCAGTTCTTC; cdr3_aa: CASSLYRGYNEQFF
d_call: TRBD2; v_call: TRBV5-5; clone_size: few; j_call: TRBJ2-1; cdr3_nt: TGTGCCAGCAGCGCCGGACTAGCGGGCTTCAATGAGCAGTTCTTC; cdr3_aa: CASSAGLAGFNEQFF
d_call: .; v_call: TRBV19; clone_size: .; j_call: TRBJ1-2; cdr3_nt: TGTGCCAGTAGCGGGCCGGGAAGAGAGGGCTACACCTTC; cdr3_aa: CASSGPGREGYTF